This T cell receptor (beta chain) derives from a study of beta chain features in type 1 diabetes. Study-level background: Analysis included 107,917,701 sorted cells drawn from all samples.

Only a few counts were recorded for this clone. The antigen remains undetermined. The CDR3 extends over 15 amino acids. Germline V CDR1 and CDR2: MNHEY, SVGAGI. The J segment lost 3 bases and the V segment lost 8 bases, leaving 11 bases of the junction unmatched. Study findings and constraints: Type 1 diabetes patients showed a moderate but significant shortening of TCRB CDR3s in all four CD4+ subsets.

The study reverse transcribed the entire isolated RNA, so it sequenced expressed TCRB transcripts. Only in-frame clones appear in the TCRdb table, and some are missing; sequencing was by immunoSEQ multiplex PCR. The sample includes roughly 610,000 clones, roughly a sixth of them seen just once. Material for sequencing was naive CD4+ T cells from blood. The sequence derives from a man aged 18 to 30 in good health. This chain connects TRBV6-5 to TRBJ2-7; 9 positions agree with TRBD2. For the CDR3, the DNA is TGTGCCAGCGCGAGCCGTTCTAGCGGGGACTACGAGCAGTACTTC. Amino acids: CASASRSSGDYEQYF.